Detailed here is one TCR beta chain. Antigen unknown. The sample comes from a study of T cell repertoires in cytomegalovirus infection. The ends were cut back, 5 bases at V and 2 bases at J, with 13 bases in the middle. This CDR3 contains 15 residues. TCRdb passed the reads through MiXCR, listing each CDR3 protein once. The sample gives some 940,000 distinct CDR3 sequences, approximately 31% of which show up once; 13% is in the top ten. V is TRBV12-3 or TRBV12-4 and J is TRBJ1-5; no clear D. The specimen comprised cultured CD8+ T cells from PBMCs, sampled from culture after CMV antigen stimulation. The clonotype originates from a human donor in good health (CMV status not recorded). Some clones in this sample may be carry-over from other donors' samples. The chain's CDR3 is CASSQARRGNQPQHF. In DNA form, the CDR3 reads TGTGCCAGCAGTCAAGCAAGGAGAGGCAATCAGCCCCAGCATTTT.